Each of the 32 T cell receptor beta chains below was sequenced from the same sample in a study of T cell responses to AZD1222 COVID-19 vaccine. Profiling relied on immunoSEQ multiplex PCR, and the TCRdb table lists in-frame clones only, not all of them. Of under 150,000 clones in the sample, about 91% were seen once. The sequences come from peripheral blood, collected 28 days after the second AZD1222 dose. Receptors were obtained from an adult who received the AZD1222 COVID-19 vaccine.

This chain uses TRBV5-4 with TRBJ1-4; D is unclear. The CDR3 extends over 15 amino acids. V was pared by 3 bases and J by 7 bases, with 16 bases between. Germline CDR1 and CDR2: SGHNT and YYREEE (reference sequence). This CDR3 reads CASSSQTSGSEKLFF. CDR3 coding DNA: TGTGCCAGCAGCTCGCAGACGTCAGGAAGTGAAAAACTGTTTTTT.

This chain connects TRBV7-6 to TRBJ1-5, with 8 bases identical to TRBD1. The CDR3 spans 15 residues. The germline V gene has CDR1 SGHVS and CDR2 FNYEAQ. The V segment lost 5 bases and the J segment 7 bases; nucleotides outside the gene matches: 10. CDR3 in DNA: TGTGCCAGCAGCCCAGGGGGCTGGTCGGGGCAGCCCCAGCATTTT. This codes for CASSPGGWSGQPQHF. The whole variable domain, remainder taken from reference TRBV7-6 and TRBJ1-5, is GAGVSQSPRYKVTKRGQDVALRCDPISGHVSLYWYRQALGQGPEFLTYFNYEAQQDKSGLPNDRFSAERPEGSISTLTIQRTEQRDSAMYRCASSPGGWSGQPQHFGDGTRLSIL.

The chain has TRBV27 and TRBJ1-6; no clear D. This CDR3 region has 13 residues. V lost 3 bases and J 10 bases, leaving 10 bases between the germline ends. The germline gives CDR1 MNHEY, CDR2 SMNVEV (reference sequence). The CDR3 protein is CASSFLMGSPLHF. CDR3 DNA sequence: TGTGCCAGCAGTTTCTTAATGGGGTCACCCCTCCACTTT.

V gene TRBV6-2 or TRBV6-3 combines with J gene TRBJ1-1, with D possibly matching TRBD1 (6 bases). This CDR3 has 17 amino acids. Germline assignment: CDR1 MNHEY and CDR2 SVGEGT. Deletions cut 0 bases from V and 1 base from J, with 15 bases between. The chain's CDR3 is CASSYSWNRVANTEAFF. The CDR3 DNA follows: TGTGCCAGCAGTTACTCATGGAACAGGGTGGCGAACACTGAAGCTTTCTTT.

V usage is TRBV7-6 and J usage is TRBJ2-1; 8 nucleotides line up with TRBD2. CDR3 size: 16 residues. Trimming removed 5 bases from V and 3 bases from J; junction bases left unmatched: 9. Per the germline V gene, CDR1 is SGHVS and CDR2 is FNYEAQ. This CDR3 reads CASSVRGREGYNEQFF. CDR3 DNA sequence: TGTGCCAGCAGCGTCCGAGGCCGGGAGGGCTACAATGAGCAGTTCTTC.

The rearrangement links TRBV11-2 to TRBJ2-4; D may correspond to TRBD1 or TRBD2 (7 bases each). Trimming removed 5 bases from V and 6 bases from J, with 29 bases in between. The V gene's germline CDR1 is SGHAT and CDR2 FQNNGV. The CDR3 totals 19 residues. This chain's CDR3 is CASSRRSGQSIWGGNIQYF. CDR3 DNA sequence: TGTGCCAGCAGCCGAAGGTCGGGACAGAGCATTTGGGGGGGAAACATTCAGTACTTC.

The chain has TRBV19 and TRBJ1-5; perhaps TRBD1 as D (5 bases). Per the germline V gene, CDR1 is LNHDA and CDR2 is SQIVND (reference sequence). There are 14 residues in the CDR3. V lost 5 bases and J 2 bases, leaving 10 bases between the germline ends. CDR3 region: CASSPGRGNQPQHF. In DNA, the CDR3 is TGTGCCAGTAGTCCAGGCAGGGGCAATCAGCCCCAGCATTTT.

The rearrangement joins TRBV7-2 to TRBJ1-4; 9 positions match TRBD1. Germline CDR1 and CDR2: SGHTA and FQGNSA. The CDR3 extends over 17 amino acids. V shed 1 base and J 11 bases; nucleotides not matched to a gene: 14. The CDR3 DNA sequence: TGTGCCAGCAGCTTAGAAGCGAGGAGGAACAGGGGGCAGAAACTGTTTTTT. Translated, it gives CASSLEARRNRGQKLFF.

Notes on this clone: The same CDR3 arises from other DNA sequences in this sample as well. The J gene is TRBJ1-2, the V gene TRBV12-3 or TRBV12-4; D not certain. CDR3 length: 11 amino acids. V lost 6 bases and J 5 bases, leaving 7 bases between the germline ends. CDR3 nucleotide sequence: TGTGCCAGCAGGCAATATTATGGCTACACCTTC. Protein sequence: CASRQYYGYTF.

The CDR3 spells CASTKGSGQPQHF. The CDR3 nucleotides are TGTGCCAGCACCAAAGGGAGCGGTCAGCCCCAGCATTTT. This chain joins TRBV6-6 and TRBJ1-5; D not certain. The CDR3 sequence is 13 residues long. V lost 7 bases and J 6 bases, leaving 13 bases between the germline ends. CDR1 and CDR2 (germline): MNHNY, SVGAGI (reference sequence).

The chain employs TRBV2 and TRBJ1-1; D remains unclear. CDR3 length: 10 residues. CDR1 and CDR2 from the germline V gene are SNHLY and FYNNEI. Trimming shortened V by 8 bases and J by 5 bases, and 6 bases separated the two germline ends. The CDR3 DNA sequence: TGTGCCAGCGGGATGACTGAAGCTTTCTTT. Protein: CASGMTEAFF.

V gene TRBV28 combines with J gene TRBJ1-2, with 7 bases identical to TRBD1. J was trimmed by 4 bases and V by 7 bases; bases with no gene match: 9. Germline V gives CDR1 MDHEN, CDR2 SYDVKM. CDR3 length: 14 amino acids. Written as DNA, the CDR3 is TGTGCCAGCACCCTGACAGGGTCGGTCTATGGCTACACCTTC. Its protein is CASTLTGSVYGYTF.

The chain links TRBV30 to TRBJ1-2; possible D gene TRBD1, 5 bases. Trimming cost V 0 bases and J 2 bases, with 10 bases left between them. Germline CDR1 reads GTSNPN; CDR2 reads SVGIG (reference sequence). The CDR3 consists of 14 residues. The CDR3 DNA is TGTGCCTGGAGTGTACAAGGGGTAAACTATGGCTACACCTTC. Translated: CAWSVQGVNYGYTF.

This chain connects TRBV28 to TRBJ1-3; no definite D call. Between the trimmed V and J ends, which lost 2 bases and 0 bases, there was a span of 8 bases. The CDR3 spans 15 residues. CDR1 MDHEN and CDR2 SYDVKM come from the germline V gene. For the CDR3, the DNA is TGTGCCAGCAGTTTAGGGGTTAGCTCTGGAAACACCATATATTTT. Encoded protein: CASSLGVSSGNTIYF.

The J gene is TRBJ2-7, the V gene TRBV21-1; TRBD1 was called by the table and not checked on the DNA. TRBV21-1 is deemed a pseudogene. The CDR3 has 13 amino acids. The CDR3 DNA reads as TGTGCCAGCAGCAAAAGCAGGTTCTACGAGCAGTACTTC. This gives the protein CASSKSRFYEQYF.

The chain couples TRBV5-4 to TRBJ1-2, with no clear D. Trimming removed 4 bases at V and 8 bases at J, with 18 bases between. Germline CDR1 reads SGHNT; CDR2 reads YYREEE (reference sequence). This CDR3 is built from 14 residues. This CDR3 is CASSLGPVMGGYTF. The CDR3 DNA reads as TGTGCCAGCAGCCTCGGCCCCGTTATGGGCGGCTACACCTTC.

The J gene is TRBJ1-2, the V gene TRBV11-1; the match to TRBD1 covers 11 bases. The V gene end was trimmed by 4 bases and the J gene end by 3 bases; junction bases not matched to a gene: 1. Germline lookup yields CDR1 SGHAT and CDR2 FQDESV (reference sequence). CDR3 length equals 14 residues. The CDR3 coding sequence is TGTGCCAGCAGCTCGGGACAGGGGGACTATGGCTACACCTTC. It yields the protein CASSSGQGDYGYTF.

The V call is TRBV25-1, the J call TRBJ1-5, with D uncertain. This CDR3 has 13 amino acids. Germline CDR1 is MGHDK and CDR2 is SYGVNS. Trimming took off 4 bases at V and 7 bases at J, with 11 bases between the two ends. In DNA form, the CDR3 reads TGTGCCAGCAGTGCCGGGGTTCGACAGCCCCAGCATTTT. This encodes CASSAGVRQPQHF.

The V gene is TRBV19, the J gene TRBJ2-2, with 8 bases lining up with TRBD1. Unmatched junction bases numbered 3, after V lost 5 bases and J lost 7 bases. The CDR3 length is 13 residues. In germline, CDR1 is LNHDA, CDR2 SQIVND (reference sequence). CDR3 nucleotides: TGTGCCAGTAGTCTGACAGGGGTCGGGGAGCTGTTTTTT. Amino acids: CASSLTGVGELFF.

About this clone: At the DNA level, this CDR3 is encoded by other sequences in the same sample as well. CDR3: CASSRTGNTEAFF. The CDR3 region has the DNA TGTGCCAGCAGCCGTACAGGGAACACTGAAGCTTTCTTT. The chain couples TRBV7-3 to TRBJ1-1; TRBD1 is a possible D gene (5 bases). V was cut by 5 bases and J by 1 base, with 8 bases left in between. The germline gives CDR1 SGHTA, CDR2 FQGTGA. CDR3 size: 13 residues.

The V call is TRBV7-2, the J call TRBJ1-5; D gene uncertain. Germline V gene sequence: CDR1 SGHTA, CDR2 FQGNSA. The length of the CDR3 is 15 residues. V lost 5 bases to trimming and J lost 1 base, with 12 bases between them. CDR3 loop: CASSQAMASNQPQHF. The CDR3 DNA reads as TGTGCCAGCAGCCAGGCAATGGCGAGCAATCAGCCCCAGCATTTT.

The chain joins TRBV6-1 to TRBJ1-1, with D hard to call. There are 11 residues in the CDR3. In germline, CDR1 is MNHNS, CDR2 SASEGT. Trimming shortened V by 1 base and J by 13 bases, and 10 bases separated the two germline ends. CDR3: CASSEGPLGFF. The DNA of the CDR3 is TGTGCCAGCAGTGAAGGACCGCTGGGTTTCTTT.

The gene calls are TRBV7-9 and TRBJ2-2; D not resolved. CDR1 is SEHNR and CDR2 is FQNEAQ in the germline V gene (reference sequence). The CDR3 runs 12 residues. V dropped 1 base and J dropped 10 bases, with 7 bases sitting between them. The CDR3 loop reads CASSLVGVELFF. CDR3 nucleotide sequence: TGTGCCAGCAGCTTAGTGGGCGTGGAGCTGTTTTTT. Using reference TRBV7-9 and TRBJ2-2 for the parts outside the CDR3, the full variable domain is DTGVSQNPRHKITKRGQNVTFRCDPISEHNRLYWYRQTLGQGPEFLTYFQNEAQLEKSRLLSDRFSAERPKGSFSTLEIQRTEQGDSAMYLCASSLVGVELFFGEGSRLTVL.

This clone has a handful of counts. The gene calls are TRBV3-1 (or the pseudogene TRBV3-2) and TRBJ2-2, with D hard to call. This CDR3 is built from 15 residues. CDR1 and CDR2 from the germline V gene are LGHDT and YNNKEL (reference sequence). V dropped 0 bases and J dropped 3 bases, with 8 bases sitting between them. This CDR3 reads CASSQEYTYTGELFF. Here the CDR3 DNA reads TGTGCCAGCAGCCAAGAGTACACCTACACCGGGGAGCTGTTTTTT.

This chain links TRBV24-1 with TRBJ1-3; no clear D. V shed 3 bases and J shed 2 bases, with 10 bases lying between them. This CDR3 region has 15 residues. The germline CDR1 and CDR2 sequences are KGHDR and SFDVKD. The CDR3 reads CATSDGPSTGNTIYF. The DNA of the CDR3 is TGTGCCACCAGTGATGGGCCCAGCACTGGAAACACCATATATTTT.

V and J are TRBV25-1 and TRBJ2-2, with TRBD1 matching over 11 bases. The CDR3 consists of 15 residues. Germline-derived CDR1 and CDR2 are MGHDK and SYGVNS. V trimming: 6 bases; J trimming: 6 bases; junction bases outside the gene matches: 6. The DNA for the CDR3 is TGTGCCAGCAGGGACAGGGGGCAGGGTCCCGGGGAGCTGTTTTTT. Translation: CASRDRGQGPGELFF.

The rearrangement uses TRBV2 and TRBJ2-5, with 9 positions matching TRBD1. The J segment lost 1 base and the V segment lost 6 bases, leaving 6 bases of the junction unmatched. The germline gives CDR1 SNHLY, CDR2 FYNNEI. This CDR3 spans 15 amino acids. CDR3 protein: CASRGDRGIQETQYF. CDR3 bases: TGTGCCAGCAGGGGTGACAGGGGGATCCAAGAGACCCAGTACTTC.

The V and J genes are TRBV3-1 (or the pseudogene TRBV3-2) and TRBJ2-7; D is unclear. Germline assignment: CDR1 LGHDT and CDR2 YNNKEL (reference sequence). Trimming cost V 3 bases and J 0 bases, with 9 bases left between them. There are 14 residues in the CDR3. The CDR3 here is CASSQQLDSYEQYF. Written as DNA, the CDR3 is TGTGCCAGCAGCCAGCAATTAGACTCCTACGAGCAGTACTTC.

The genes are TRBV10-3 and TRBJ2-1, with D possibly TRBD1 on 5 matching bases. Deletions cut 0 bases from V and 3 bases from J, with 21 bases between. This CDR3 region has 19 residues. Germline-derived CDR1 and CDR2 are ENHRY and SYGVKD. CDR3 in amino acids: CAISESIFPRRQGYNEQFF. CDR3 DNA: TGTGCCATCAGTGAGTCAATATTCCCGCGTAGGCAGGGCTACAATGAGCAGTTCTTC.

This chain connects TRBV6-4 to TRBJ2-1; D perhaps matches TRBD2 (5 bases). Trimming took off 3 bases at V and 7 bases at J, with 16 bases between the two ends. CDR3 size: 15 residues. Germline values: CDR1 MRHNA, CDR2 SNTAGT. The CDR3 coding sequence is TGTGCCAGCAGTGAACGTTCCGACTCGGGGAATGAGCAGTTCTTC. Its translation is CASSERSDSGNEQFF.

V is TRBV19 and J is TRBJ1-3; no definite D call. Per germline, CDR1 LNHDA and CDR2 SQIVND (reference sequence). The ends were cut back, 5 bases at V and 0 bases at J, with 11 bases in the middle. The CDR3 runs to 15 residues. CDR3 sequence (DNA): TGTGCCAGTAGTCCGGACGGAAGCTCTGGAAACACCATATATTTT. Encoded protein: CASSPDGSSGNTIYF. Looking up the rest from reference TRBV19 and TRBJ1-3 gives the full variable domain: DGGITQSPKYLFRKEGQNVTLSCEQNLNHDAMYWYRQDPGQGLRLIYYSQIVNDFQKGDIAEGYSVSREKKESFPLTVTSAQKNPTAFYLCASSPDGSSGNTIYFGEGSWLTVV.

The chain joins TRBV5-1 to TRBJ2-7; maybe TRBD1 (6 bases). Germline-derived CDR1 and CDR2 are SGHRS and YFSETQ. There are 14 residues in the CDR3. V was pared by 3 bases and J by 3 bases, with 13 bases between. CDR3 amino acids: CASSYDTGYYEQYF. The DNA for the CDR3 is TGCGCCAGCAGCTATGATACAGGGTACTACGAGCAGTACTTC.